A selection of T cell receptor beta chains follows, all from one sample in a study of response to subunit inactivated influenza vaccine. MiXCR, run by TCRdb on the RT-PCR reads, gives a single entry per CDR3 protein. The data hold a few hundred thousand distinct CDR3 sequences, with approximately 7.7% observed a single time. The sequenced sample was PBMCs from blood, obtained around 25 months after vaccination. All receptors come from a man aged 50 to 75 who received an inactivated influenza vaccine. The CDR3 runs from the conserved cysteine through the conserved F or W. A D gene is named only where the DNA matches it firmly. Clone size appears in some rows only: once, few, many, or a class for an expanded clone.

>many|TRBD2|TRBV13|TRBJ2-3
TGTGCCAGCAGCTCCCTAGCGGGACATGATACGCAGTATTTT
CASSSLAGHDTQYF
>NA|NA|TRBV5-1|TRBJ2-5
TGCGCCAGCAGCTTGGCCAGTAGGGGCGAGGAGACCCAGTACTTC
CASSLASRGEETQYF
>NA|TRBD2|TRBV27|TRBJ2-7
TGTGCCAGCAGTTTTCTCGGATTTTTTCGACTAGCGGGACTTAACGAGCAGTACTTC
CASSFLGFFRLAGLNEQYF
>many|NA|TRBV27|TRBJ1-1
TGTGCCAGCAGTTTGTCCGGGACAAAGACTGAAGCTTTCTTT
CASSLSGTKTEAFF
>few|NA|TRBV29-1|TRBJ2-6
TGCAGCGTTGAAGGGCATGCTTCTGGGGCCAACGTCCTGACTTTC
CSVEGHASGANVLTF
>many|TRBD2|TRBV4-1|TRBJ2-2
TGCGCCAGCAGCCAGGGACTAGCGGGGGGGCCTACCGGGGAGCTGTTTTTT
CASSQGLAGGPTGELFF
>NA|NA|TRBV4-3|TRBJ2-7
TGCGCCAGCAGCCTTGATACAGGGCGCCCCTACGAGCAGTACTTC
CASSLDTGRPYEQYF
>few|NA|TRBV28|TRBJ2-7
TGTGCCAGCCAGACAGGAACTTCCTACGAGCAGTACTTC
CASQTGTSYEQYF
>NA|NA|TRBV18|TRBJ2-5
TGTGCCAGCTCACCACCGAACAGCCAAGAGACCCAGTACTTC
CASSPPNSQETQYF
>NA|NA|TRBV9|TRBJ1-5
TGTGCCAGCAGCGTAGCCTTATCTCAGCCCCAGCATTTT
CASSVALSQPQHF
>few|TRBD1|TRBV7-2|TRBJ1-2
TGTGCCAGCAGCTTAAACAGGGGATATGGCTACACCTTC
CASSLNRGYGYTF
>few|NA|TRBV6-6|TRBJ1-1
TGTGCCAGCAGTACCATACAGTTGAGAAGGGACTTT
CASSTIQLRRDF
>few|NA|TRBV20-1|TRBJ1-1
TGCAGTGCTAGGCCAACAGGGATGAACACTGAAGCTTTCTTT
CSARPTGMNTEAFF
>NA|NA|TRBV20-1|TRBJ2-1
TGCAGTGCCCTCGTTGGAACAGACTGGAATGAGCAGTTCTTC
CSALVGTDWNEQFF
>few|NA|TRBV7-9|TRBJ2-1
TGTGCCAGCAGCTTAAGGGCCGCTACTAACAATGAGCAGTTCTTC
CASSLRAATNNEQFF
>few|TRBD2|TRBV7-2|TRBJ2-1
TGTGCCAGCAGCTTAACGACTAGCGGGGTGAGCTCCTACAATGAGCAGTTCTTC
CASSLTTSGVSSYNEQFF
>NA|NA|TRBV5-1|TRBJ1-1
TGCGCCAGCAGTGCCAGCATGAACACTGAAGCTTTCTTT
CASSASMNTEAFF
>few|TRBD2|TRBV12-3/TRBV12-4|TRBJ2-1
TGTGCCAGCAGCGCCCGGGCTAGCGGGATGAATGAGCAGTTCTTC
CASSARASGMNEQFF
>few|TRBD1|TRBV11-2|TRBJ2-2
TGTGCCAGCAGATCCGGGACAGGGAAAACCGGGGAGCTGTTTTTT
CASRSGTGKTGELFF
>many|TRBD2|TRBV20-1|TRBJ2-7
TGCAGTGCTAGACCCTTAGCGGGGGGCACCTACGAGCAGTACTTC
CSARPLAGGTYEQYF
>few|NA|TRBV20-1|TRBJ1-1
TGCAGTGCTAGGACAGGAGGGCGGATCACTGAAGCTTTCTTT
CSARTGGRITEAFF
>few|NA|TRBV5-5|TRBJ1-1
TGTGCCAGCAGCCCAACGGTAGGGGTGAACACTGAAGCTTTCTTT
CASSPTVGVNTEAFF
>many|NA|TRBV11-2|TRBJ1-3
TGTGCCAGCAGCTTCCGGGGGATCCCTGGAAACACCATATATTTT
CASSFRGIPGNTIYF
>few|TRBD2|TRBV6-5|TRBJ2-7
TGTGCCAGCAGTTATTCGTCGCTAGCGGGGAGGGACTACGAGCAGTACTTC
CASSYSSLAGRDYEQYF
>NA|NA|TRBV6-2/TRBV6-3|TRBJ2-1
TGTGCCAGCAGTTTTGTCGGAGATGAGCAGTTCTTC
CASSFVGDEQFF
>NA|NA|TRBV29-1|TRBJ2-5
TGCAGCGTTGAAAAGGGTCGGAGAGAGACCCAGTACTTC
CSVEKGRRETQYF
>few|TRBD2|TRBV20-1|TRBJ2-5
TGCAGTGCTAGAGTAGCGGGGGAACAAGAGACCCAGTACTTC
CSARVAGEQETQYF